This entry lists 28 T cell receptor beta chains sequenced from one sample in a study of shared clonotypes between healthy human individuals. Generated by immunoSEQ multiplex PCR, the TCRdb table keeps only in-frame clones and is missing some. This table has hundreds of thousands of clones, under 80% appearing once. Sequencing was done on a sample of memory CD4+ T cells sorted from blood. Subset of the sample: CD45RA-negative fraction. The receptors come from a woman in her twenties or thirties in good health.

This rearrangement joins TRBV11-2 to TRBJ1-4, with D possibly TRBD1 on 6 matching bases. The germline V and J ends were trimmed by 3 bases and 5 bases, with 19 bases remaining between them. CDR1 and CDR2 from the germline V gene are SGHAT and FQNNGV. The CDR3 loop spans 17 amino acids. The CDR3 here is CASSFGQGVQGNEKLFF. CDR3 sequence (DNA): TGTGCCAGCAGCTTTGGCCAGGGTGTGCAGGGGAATGAAAAACTGTTTTTT. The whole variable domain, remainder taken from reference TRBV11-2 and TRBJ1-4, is EAGVAQSPRYKIIEKRQSVAFWCNPISGHATLYWYQQILGQGPKLLIQFQNNGVVDDSQLPKDRFSAERLKGVDSTLKIQPAKLEDSAVYLCASSFGQGVQGNEKLFFGSGTQLSVL.

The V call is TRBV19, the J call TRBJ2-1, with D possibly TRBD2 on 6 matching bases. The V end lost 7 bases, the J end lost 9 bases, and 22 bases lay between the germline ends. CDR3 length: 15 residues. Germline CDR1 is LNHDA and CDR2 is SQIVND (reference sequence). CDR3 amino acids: CASNPPRGGVGEQFF. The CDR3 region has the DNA TGTGCCAGTAACCCCCCCCGAGGCGGGGTGGGTGAGCAGTTCTTC.

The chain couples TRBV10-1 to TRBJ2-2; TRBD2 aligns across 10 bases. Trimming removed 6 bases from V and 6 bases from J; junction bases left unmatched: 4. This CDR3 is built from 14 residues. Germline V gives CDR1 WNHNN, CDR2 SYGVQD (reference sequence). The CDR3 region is CASSEREGSGELFF. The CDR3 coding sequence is TGCGCCAGCAGCGAGCGGGAGGGTTCCGGGGAGCTGTTTTTT.

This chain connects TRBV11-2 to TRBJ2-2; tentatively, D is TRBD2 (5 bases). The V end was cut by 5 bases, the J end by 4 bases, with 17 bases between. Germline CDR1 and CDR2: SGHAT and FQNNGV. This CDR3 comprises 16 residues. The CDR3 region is CASSPFVAPSTGELFF. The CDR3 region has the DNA TGTGCCAGCAGCCCATTCGTAGCGCCGAGCACCGGGGAGCTGTTTTTT.

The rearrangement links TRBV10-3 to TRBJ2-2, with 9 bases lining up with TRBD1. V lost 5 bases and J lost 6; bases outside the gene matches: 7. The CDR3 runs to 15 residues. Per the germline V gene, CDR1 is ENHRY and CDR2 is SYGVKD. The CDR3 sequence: CAISFGDRDAGELFF. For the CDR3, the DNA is TGTGCCATCAGTTTTGGGGACAGGGATGCCGGGGAGCTGTTTTTT.

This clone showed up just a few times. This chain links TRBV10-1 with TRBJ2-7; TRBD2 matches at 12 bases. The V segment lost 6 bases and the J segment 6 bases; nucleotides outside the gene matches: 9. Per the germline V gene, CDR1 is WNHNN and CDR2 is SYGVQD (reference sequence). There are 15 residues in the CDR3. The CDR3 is CASSPELAGGSEQYF. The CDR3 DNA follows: TGCGCCAGCAGCCCCGAACTAGCGGGAGGCTCCGAGCAGTACTTC.

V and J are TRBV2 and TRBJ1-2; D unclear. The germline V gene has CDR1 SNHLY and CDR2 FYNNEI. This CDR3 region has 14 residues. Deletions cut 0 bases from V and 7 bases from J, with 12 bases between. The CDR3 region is CASSEAADSGGYTF. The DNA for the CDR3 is TGTGCCAGCAGTGAAGCGGCGGACTCGGGTGGCTACACCTTC.

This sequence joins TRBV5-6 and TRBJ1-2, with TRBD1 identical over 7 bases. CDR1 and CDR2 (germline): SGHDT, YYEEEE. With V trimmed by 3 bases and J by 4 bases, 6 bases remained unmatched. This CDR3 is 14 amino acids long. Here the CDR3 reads CASSWGQPSYGYTF. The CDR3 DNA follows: TGTGCCAGCAGCTGGGGACAGCCTAGCTATGGCTACACCTTC.

The chain's CDR3 is CASSRDREETQYF. The CDR3 region has the DNA TGCGCCAGCAGCCGGGACAGGGAAGAGACCCAGTACTTC. The V gene is TRBV5-1, the J gene TRBJ2-5, with 9 positions matching TRBD1. The CDR3 contains 13 residues. J was trimmed by 3 bases and V by 4 bases; bases with no gene match: 1. Germline lookup yields CDR1 SGHRS and CDR2 YFSETQ.

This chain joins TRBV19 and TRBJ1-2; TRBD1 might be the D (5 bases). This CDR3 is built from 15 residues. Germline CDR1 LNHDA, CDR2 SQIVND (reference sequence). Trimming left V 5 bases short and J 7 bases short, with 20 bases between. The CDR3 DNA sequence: TGTGCCAGTAGTGCAACGACAGTCTCGGGGGTTGGCTACACCTTC. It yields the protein CASSATTVSGVGYTF.

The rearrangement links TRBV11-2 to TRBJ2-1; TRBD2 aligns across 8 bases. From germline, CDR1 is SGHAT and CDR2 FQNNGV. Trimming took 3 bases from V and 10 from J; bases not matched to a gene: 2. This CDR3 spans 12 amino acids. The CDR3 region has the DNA TGTGCCAGCAGCTTGGAGCGGGGGGAGCAGTTCTTC. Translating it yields CASSLERGEQFF. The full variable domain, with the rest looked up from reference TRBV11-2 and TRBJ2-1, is EAGVAQSPRYKIIEKRQSVAFWCNPISGHATLYWYQQILGQGPKLLIQFQNNGVVDDSQLPKDRFSAERLKGVDSTLKIQPAKLEDSAVYLCASSLERGEQFFGPGTRLTVL.

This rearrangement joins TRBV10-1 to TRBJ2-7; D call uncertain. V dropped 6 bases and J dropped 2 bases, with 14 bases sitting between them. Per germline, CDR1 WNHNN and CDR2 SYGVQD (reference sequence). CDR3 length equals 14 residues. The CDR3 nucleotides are TGCGCCAGCAGCGGTCAGCGACTCCCCTACGAGCAGTACTTC. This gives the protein CASSGQRLPYEQYF.

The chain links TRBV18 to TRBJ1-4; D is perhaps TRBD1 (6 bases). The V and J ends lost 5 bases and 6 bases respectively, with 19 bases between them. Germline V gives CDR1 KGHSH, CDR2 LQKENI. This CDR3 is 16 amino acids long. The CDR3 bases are TGTGCCAGCTCATCAGCCTTACAGGGATTGGATGAAAAACTGTTTTTT. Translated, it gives CASSSALQGLDEKLFF.

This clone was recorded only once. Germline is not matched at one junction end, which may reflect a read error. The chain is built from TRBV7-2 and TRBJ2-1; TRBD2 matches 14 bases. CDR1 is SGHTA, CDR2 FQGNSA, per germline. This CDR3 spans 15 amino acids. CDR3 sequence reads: CASSSPGLAGEDGLF. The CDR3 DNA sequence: TGTGCCAGCAGCTCCCCGGGACTAGCGGGAGAGGATGGGCTCTTC.

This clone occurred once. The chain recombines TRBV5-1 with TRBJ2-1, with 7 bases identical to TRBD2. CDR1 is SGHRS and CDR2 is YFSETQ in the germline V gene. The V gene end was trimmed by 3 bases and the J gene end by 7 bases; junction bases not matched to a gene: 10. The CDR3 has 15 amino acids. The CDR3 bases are TGCGCCAGCAGCTATACCGGGACTACCAGTAATGAGCAGTTCTTC. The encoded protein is CASSYTGTTSNEQFF.

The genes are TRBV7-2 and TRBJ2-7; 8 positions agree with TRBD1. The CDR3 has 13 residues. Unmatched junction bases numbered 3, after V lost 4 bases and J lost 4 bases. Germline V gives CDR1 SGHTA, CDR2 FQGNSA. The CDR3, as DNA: TGTGCCAGCAGCTCAGGGGGCGGGTACGAGCAGTACTTC. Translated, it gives CASSSGGGYEQYF.

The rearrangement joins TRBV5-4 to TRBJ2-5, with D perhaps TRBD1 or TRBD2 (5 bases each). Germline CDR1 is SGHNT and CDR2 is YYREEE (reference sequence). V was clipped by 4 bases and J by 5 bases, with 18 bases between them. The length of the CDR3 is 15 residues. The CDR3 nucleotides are TGTGCCAGCAGCCCGGGGCCACAGCCTCTGGAGACCCAGTACTTC. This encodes CASSPGPQPLETQYF.

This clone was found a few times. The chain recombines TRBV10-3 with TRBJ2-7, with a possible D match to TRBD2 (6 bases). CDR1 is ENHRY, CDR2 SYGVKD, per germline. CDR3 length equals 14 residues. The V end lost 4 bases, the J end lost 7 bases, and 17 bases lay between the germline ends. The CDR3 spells CAISGRELGGEQYF. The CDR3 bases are TGTGCCATCAGTGGCCGGGAGTTAGGCGGGGAGCAGTACTTC.

The chain's CDR3 is CASQTTPINYGYTF. The DNA for the CDR3 is TGTGCCAGCCAGACGACACCCATTAACTATGGCTACACCTTC. V usage is TRBV6-8 and J usage is TRBJ1-2, with D hard to call. The germline CDR1 and CDR2 sequences are MNHGY and SAAAGT. The V gene lost 8 bases and the J gene lost 1 base, with 14 bases spanning the gap. This CDR3 comprises 14 residues.

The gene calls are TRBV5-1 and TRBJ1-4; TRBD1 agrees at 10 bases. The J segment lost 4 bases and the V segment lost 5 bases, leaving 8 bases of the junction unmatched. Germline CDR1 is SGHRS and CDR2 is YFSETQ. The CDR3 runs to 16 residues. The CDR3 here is CASSEGQGTLNEKLFF. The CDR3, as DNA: TGCGCCAGCAGTGAGGGACAGGGGACCCTTAATGAAAAACTGTTTTTT.

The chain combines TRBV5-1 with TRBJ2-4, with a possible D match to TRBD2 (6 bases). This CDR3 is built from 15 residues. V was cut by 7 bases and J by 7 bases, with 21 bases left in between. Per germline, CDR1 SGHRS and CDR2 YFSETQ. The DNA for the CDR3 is TGCGCCAGCTCCCCCACGGGAGTTCCGGGGAACATTCAGTACTTC. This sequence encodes CASSPTGVPGNIQYF.

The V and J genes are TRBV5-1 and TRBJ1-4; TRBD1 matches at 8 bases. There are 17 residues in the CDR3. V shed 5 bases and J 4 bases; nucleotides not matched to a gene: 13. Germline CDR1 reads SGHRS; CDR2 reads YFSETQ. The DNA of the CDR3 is TGCGCCAGCAGGTCAGGGGGCGCATTCGCTATTAATGAAAAACTGTTTTTT. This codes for CASRSGGAFAINEKLFF.

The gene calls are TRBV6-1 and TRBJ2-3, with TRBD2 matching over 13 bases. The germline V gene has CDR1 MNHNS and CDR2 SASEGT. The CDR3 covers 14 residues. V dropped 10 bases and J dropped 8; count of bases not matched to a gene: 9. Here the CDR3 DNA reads TGTGCCACCGCAGGACTAGCGGGAGTTAGTACGCAGTATTTT. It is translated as CATAGLAGVSTQYF.

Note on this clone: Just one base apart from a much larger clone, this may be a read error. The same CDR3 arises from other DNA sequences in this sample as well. The CDR3 region has the DNA TGTGCTAGCAGCTCAGCCGGGACCGTGAGCTCCTACGAGCAGTACTTC. Its protein is CASSSAGTVSSYEQYF. The chain employs TRBV11-2 and TRBJ2-7; tentatively, D is TRBD1 or TRBD2 (5 bases each). Germline CDR1 SGHAT, CDR2 FQNNGV. This CDR3 comprises 16 residues.

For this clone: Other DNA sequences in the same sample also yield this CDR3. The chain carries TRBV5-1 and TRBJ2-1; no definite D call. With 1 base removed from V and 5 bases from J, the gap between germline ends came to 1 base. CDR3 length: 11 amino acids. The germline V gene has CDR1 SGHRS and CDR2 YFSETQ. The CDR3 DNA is TGCGCCAGCAGCTTGCACAATGAGCAGTTCTTC. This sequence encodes CASSLHNEQFF.

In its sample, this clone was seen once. The CDR3 reads CASSPPGQLNYGYTF. CDR3 nucleotides: TGTGCCAGCTCACCCCCGGGACAGCTTAACTATGGCTACACCTTC. V is TRBV18 and J is TRBJ1-2; TRBD1 matches 7 bases. V dropped 3 bases and J dropped 1; count of bases not matched to a gene: 5. The germline CDR1 and CDR2 sequences are KGHSH and LQKENI. The CDR3 covers 15 residues.

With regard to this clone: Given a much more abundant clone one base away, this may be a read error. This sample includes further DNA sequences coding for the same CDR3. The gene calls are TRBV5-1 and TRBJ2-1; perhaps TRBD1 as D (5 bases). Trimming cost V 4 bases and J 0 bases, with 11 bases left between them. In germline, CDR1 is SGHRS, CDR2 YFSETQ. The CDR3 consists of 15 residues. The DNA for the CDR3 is TGCGCCAGCAGCCCCGACAGTATCTCCTACAATGAGCAGTTCTTC. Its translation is CASSPDSISYNEQFF.

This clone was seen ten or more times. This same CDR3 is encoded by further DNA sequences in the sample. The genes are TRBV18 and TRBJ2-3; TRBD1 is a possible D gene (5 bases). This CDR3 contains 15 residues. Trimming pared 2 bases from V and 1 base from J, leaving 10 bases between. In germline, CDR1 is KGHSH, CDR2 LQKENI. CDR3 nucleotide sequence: TGTGCCAGCTCACCAGACAGCGCGGGCACAGATACGCAGTATTTT. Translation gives CASSPDSAGTDTQYF.